This entry lists 11 T cell receptor beta chains sequenced from one sample in a study of beta chain features in type 1 diabetes. The study, taken as a whole, reports: Shortening of TCRB CDR3s, moderate but significant, appeared in all four CD4+ subsets of Type 1 diabetes patients.

What was sequenced were expressed TCRB transcripts, since all of the isolated RNA had been reverse transcribed. Sequencing was performed with immunoSEQ multiplex PCR; in TCRdb, only in-frame clones are kept and a portion is missing. This table holds under 50,000 clones, around 71% found once. For these receptors, no antigen is known. Sequences were obtained from Tregs from blood. Receptors originate from a woman aged 18-29 years with type 1 diabetes.

The rearrangement joins TRBV7-2 to TRBJ2-2, with D possibly TRBD1 on 6 matching bases. V was clipped by 3 bases and J by 3 bases, with 8 bases between them. This CDR3 has 14 amino acids. CDR1 is SGHTA and CDR2 is FQGNSA in the germline V gene. CDR3 in amino acids: CASSLQGYTGELFF. The CDR3 DNA reads TGTGCCAGCAGCTTGCAGGGGTACACCGGGGAGCTGTTTTTT.

The chain employs TRBV2 and TRBJ2-3, with 7 bases lining up with TRBD2. There are 15 residues in the CDR3. The trim removed 6 bases at V and 4 bases at J, leaving 10 bases unmatched. Germline loops: CDR1 SNHLY, CDR2 FYNNEI. The CDR3 DNA reads TGTGCCAGCAGCGAATGGTCCCGGGGGGCAGATACGCAGTATTTT. Amino acids: CASSEWSRGADTQYF. Based on the CDR3 plus reference TRBV2 and TRBJ2-3, the full variable domain is EPEVTQTPSHQVTQMGQEVILRCVPISNHLYFYWYRQILGQKVEFLVSFYNNEISEKSEIFDDQFSVERPDGSNFTLKIRSTKLEDSAMYFCASSEWSRGADTQYFGPGTRLTVL.

V and J are TRBV5-1 and TRBJ1-2; D is possibly TRBD1 (6 bases). The ends were cut back, 3 bases at V and 4 bases at J, with 10 bases in the middle. This CDR3 has 13 amino acids. CDR1 and CDR2 (germline): SGHRS, YFSETQ. CDR3 sequence: CASSSDRTYGYTF. The CDR3, as DNA: TGCGCCAGCAGCTCGGACAGAACCTATGGCTACACCTTC.

The chain links TRBV19 to TRBJ2-4; 10 bases agree with TRBD2. CDR1 is LNHDA and CDR2 is SQIVND in the germline V gene (reference sequence). V lost 9 bases, J lost 3 bases, and 2 bases stayed unmatched. CDR3 size: 13 residues. CDR3 DNA sequence: TGTGCCAGCAGGACTAGCGGCAAAAACATTCAGTACTTC. Translated, it gives CASRTSGKNIQYF.

This chain uses TRBV6-5 with TRBJ2-2; a possible D gene is TRBD2 (6 bases). Trimming took off 5 bases at V and 6 bases at J, with 13 bases between the two ends. Per germline, CDR1 MNHEY and CDR2 SVGAGI. The CDR3 has 14 residues. CDR3 coding DNA: TGTGCCAGCAGTAACTGGGCTAGCGCCGGGGAGCTGTTTTTT. The encoded protein is CASSNWASAGELFF.

The rearrangement uses TRBV4-2 and TRBJ2-5; TRBD2 aligns across 11 bases. This CDR3 is built from 16 residues. The V gene's germline CDR1 is LGHNA and CDR2 YNFKEQ. With V trimmed by 1 base and J by 5 bases, 6 bases remained unmatched. The CDR3 DNA reads as TGTGCCAGCAGCCAAGCAGAGACTAGCGGGGCCGAGACCCAGTACTTC. It is translated as CASSQAETSGAETQYF.

V and J are TRBV6-6 and TRBJ2-7, with 12 positions matching TRBD2. Losses at the gene ends were 5 bases for V and 2 bases for J; bases not matched to a gene: 7. The CDR3 covers 16 residues. Looked up from germline, CDR1 is MNHNY and CDR2 is SVGAGI (reference sequence). This chain's CDR3 is CASSTWSSGRAYEQYF. The DNA of the CDR3 is TGTGCCAGCAGTACTTGGTCTAGCGGGAGGGCCTACGAGCAGTACTTC.

The chain uses TRBV7-2 and TRBJ2-7; TRBD2 matches at 8 bases. The germline V gene encodes CDR1 SGHTA and CDR2 FQGNSA. The CDR3 sequence is 13 residues long. With 3 bases clipped from V and 7 bases from J, the junction kept 5 bases outside the gene matches. The CDR3 sequence: CASSFSPGGEQYF. The CDR3 DNA reads TGTGCCAGCAGCTTCTCGCCGGGAGGGGAGCAGTACTTC.

This sequence joins TRBV7-9 and TRBJ1-1; 11 positions match TRBD1. The J segment lost 4 bases and the V segment lost 5 bases, leaving 9 bases of the junction unmatched. Germline CDR1 reads SEHNR; CDR2 reads FQNEAQ (reference sequence). CDR3 size: 16 residues. For the CDR3, the DNA is TGTGCCAGCAGCCGGACAGGGGGCGGTTGGAGCACTGAAGCTTTCTTT. Translating gives CASSRTGGGWSTEAFF.

Note on this clone: Other nucleotide sequences from this sample produce the same CDR3. The J gene is TRBJ2-7, the V gene TRBV7-2; tentative D call: TRBD2 (6 bases). The CDR3 extends over 14 amino acids. Trimming took off 1 base at V and 3 bases at J, with 10 bases between the two ends. The germline V gene has CDR1 SGHTA and CDR2 FQGNSA. The CDR3 nucleotides read TGTGCCAGCAGCTTAGGTGGCGGGAACTACGAGCAGTACTTC. Translating gives CASSLGGGNYEQYF.

The chain has TRBV5-1 and TRBJ2-5, with a weak D call TRBD1 (5 bases). CDR3 length: 14 residues. V was shortened by 0 bases and J by 5 bases, with 11 bases between the two germline ends. Germline loops: CDR1 SGHRS, CDR2 YFSETQ. CDR3 sequence (DNA): TGCGCCAGCAGCTTGGCCGCAGGGTTCGAGACCCAGTACTTC. Protein product: CASSLAAGFETQYF.